The source of this TCR beta chain is a study of vaccination and CD4 T cells after COVID-19. The Oncomine TCR Beta short-read assay generated sequence data from the DNA of cultured CD4+ T cells. TCRdb reanalysed the PCR reads using MiXCR and keeps one entry per CDR3 protein. The sample records 10,000 to 11,000 distinct CDR3 sequences, approximately 63% being singletons. The germline V gene has CDR1 DFQATT and CDR2 SNEGSKA (reference sequence). V lost 3 bases and J lost 4, with 23 bases in between. This CDR3 region has 17 residues. The treatment here: approximately nine-day PBMC culture with coronavirus spike peptide pools or control peptides (ViraFEST assay). Of note for this clonotype: Its target is unknown.

Overall study findings and caveats: In convalescent patients, 304 of 307 vaccine-specific clones were mono-reactive for SARS-CoV-2 spike.

Input material: CD4+ T cells from blood, cultured in vitro. The chain employs TRBV20-1 and TRBJ2-3; possibly TRBD2 for D (7 bases). The TCR was taken from a human donor who had recovered from COVID-19. The CDR3 DNA is TGCAGTGCTAGCATCCGCTTAGGGGGGGGGGCCGCAGATACGCAGTATTTT. This codes for CSASIRLGGGAADTQYF.